These 23 T cell receptor beta chains came from one sample sequenced in a study of blood T cell repertoires in COVID-19. The method was immunoSEQ multiplex PCR; TCRdb's version includes in-frame clones alone and lacks a portion of them. The sample contains under 150,000 clones, 70% to 90% of which appear only once. Sequenced sample: peripheral blood. Receptors were obtained from a woman aged 70 to 79 who had recovered from COVID-19.

V is TRBV5-6 and J is TRBJ2-1; 8 nucleotides line up with TRBD1. The CDR3 runs to 18 residues. Germline CDR1 and CDR2: SGHDT and YYEEEE. Trimming removed 1 base from V and 6 bases from J; junction bases left unmatched: 15. In nucleotides, the CDR3 is TGTGCCAGCAGCTTGCCCTACAGGGGCAGGGGGCGGTTCAATGAGCAGTTCTTC. It codes for CASSLPYRGRGRFNEQFF.

This chain connects TRBV9 to TRBJ1-5; D unresolved. Germline CDR1 SGDLS, CDR2 YYNGEE. The CDR3 runs 14 residues. V lost 4 bases to trimming and J lost 3 bases, with 11 bases between them. The DNA for the CDR3 is TGTGCCAGCAGCTTAGGACTCTACAATCAGCCCCAGCATTTT. Residues: CASSLGLYNQPQHF.

The chain links TRBV5-5 to TRBJ2-5; 9 nucleotides agree with TRBD1. CDR3 length: 15 amino acids. Trimming cost V 5 bases and J 5 bases; bases outside gene matches: 10. Germline CDR1 SGHKS, CDR2 YYEKEE (reference sequence). CDR3 loop: CASSYGTGPGETQYF. The CDR3 DNA reads TGTGCCAGCAGTTATGGGACAGGGCCGGGGGAGACCCAGTACTTC.

This chain joins TRBV5-5 and TRBJ2-1; 7 positions agree with TRBD1. Trimming cost V 0 bases and J 3 bases; bases outside gene matches: 6. The CDR3 runs 16 residues. Germline CDR1 SGHKS, CDR2 YYEKEE (reference sequence). Here the CDR3 reads CASSLGGGNHYNEQFF. As DNA, the CDR3 is TGTGCCAGCAGCTTGGGAGGGGGCAACCACTACAATGAGCAGTTCTTC.

The V and J genes are TRBV9 and TRBJ2-5; D may be TRBD1 (5 bases). The germline gives CDR1 SGDLS, CDR2 YYNGEE. Trimming left V 2 bases short and J 0 bases short, with 8 bases between. This CDR3 contains 14 residues. CDR3 bases: TGTGCCAGCAGCGTCGACAGACACCAAGAGACCCAGTACTTC. This translates into CASSVDRHQETQYF. Combining the CDR3 with reference TRBV9 and TRBJ2-5 gives the whole variable domain DSGVTQTPKHLITATGQRVTLRCSPRSGDLSVYWYQQSLDQGLQFLIQYYNGEERAKGNILERFSAQQFPDLHSELNLSSLELGDSALYFCASSVDRHQETQYFGPGTRLLVL.

This chain links TRBV6-2 or TRBV6-3 with TRBJ2-1, with 15 bases that match TRBD2. This CDR3 region has 18 residues. V lost 5 bases, J lost 0 bases, and 5 bases stayed unmatched. The germline V gene encodes CDR1 MNHEY and CDR2 SVGEGT. CDR3 nucleotide sequence: TGTGCCAGCAGTCCGGGACTAGCGGGGGGTTTCTCCTACAATGAGCAGTTCTTC. Translated: CASSPGLAGGFSYNEQFF.

The chain joins TRBV28 to TRBJ2-3; D is uncertain. V shed 6 bases and J shed 3 bases, with 7 bases lying between them. This CDR3 is built from 12 residues. Germline assignment: CDR1 MDHEN and CDR2 SYDVKM. The CDR3 sequence is CASSQMTDTQYF. The CDR3 nucleotides are TGTGCCAGCAGCCAAATGACAGATACGCAGTATTTT.

This chain links TRBV30 with TRBJ1-1; 8 bases are shared with TRBD1. This CDR3 contains 14 residues. Germline assignment: CDR1 GTSNPN and CDR2 SVGIG (reference sequence). The V gene end was trimmed by 8 bases and the J gene end by 3 bases; junction bases not matched to a gene: 11. The CDR3 loop is CAGGTTGGYTEAFF. The CDR3 DNA reads TGTGCCGGGGGGACTACAGGGGGTTACACTGAAGCTTTCTTT.

The chain combines TRBV11-3 with TRBJ2-3; tentatively, D is TRBD1 (6 bases). With 4 bases removed from V and 2 bases from J, the gap between germline ends came to 13 bases. CDR1 SGHNT and CDR2 YENEEA come from the germline V gene. The CDR3 is 15 residues long. The CDR3 sequence is CASSSQGRHTDTQYF. DNA for the CDR3: TGTGCCAGCAGCTCACAGGGAAGACACACAGATACGCAGTATTTT.

The rearrangement links TRBV28 to TRBJ1-4; D is possibly TRBD1 (5 bases). V dropped 5 bases and J dropped 11 bases, with 18 bases sitting between them. CDR3 size: 14 residues. Germline V gene data show CDR1 as MDHEN and CDR2 as SYDVKM. The DNA for the CDR3 is TGTGCCAGCAGTGAGAACCGACGGCGGGGGAAACTGTTTTTT. Translation: CASSENRRRGKLFF.

This clone appeared a single time. The chain uses TRBV15 and TRBJ2-1, with D perhaps matching TRBD2 (6 bases). Looked up from germline, CDR1 is LNHNV and CDR2 is YYDKDF (reference sequence). Trimming removed 3 bases from V and 7 bases from J, with 13 bases in between. The CDR3 length is 14 residues. CDR3 region: CATSSRDWTNEQFF. In nucleotides, the CDR3 is TGTGCCACCAGCAGCCGGGACTGGACTAATGAGCAGTTCTTC.

The rearrangement uses TRBV7-9 and TRBJ1-1, with D possibly TRBD1 on 5 matching bases. Trimming shortened V by 3 bases and J by 0 bases, and 11 bases separated the two germline ends. This CDR3 contains 15 residues. Germline V lookup: CDR1 SEHNR, CDR2 FQNEAQ (reference sequence). The CDR3 loop is CASSFGTSLNTEAFF. The CDR3 region has the DNA TGTGCCAGCAGCTTCGGGACTAGTTTGAACACTGAAGCTTTCTTT.

This clone was observed a single time. The chain couples TRBV7-2 to TRBJ1-1, with D uncertain. The CDR3 is made up of 14 amino acids. Germline assignment: CDR1 SGHTA and CDR2 FQGNSA. V lost 5 bases and J lost 5, with 15 bases in between. This chain's CDR3 is CASSPGRRRTEAFF. CDR3 nucleotide sequence: TGTGCCAGCAGCCCAGGACGGAGGAGAACTGAAGCTTTCTTT.

The V call is TRBV5-1, the J call TRBJ2-1; 13 bases are shared with TRBD2. CDR1 SGHRS and CDR2 YFSETQ come from the germline V gene. The CDR3 is 15 amino acids. The ends lost 3 bases at V and 4 bases at J; junction bases unmatched: 1. The CDR3 loop is CASSSGLAGYNEQFF. The CDR3 nucleotides read TGCGCCAGCAGCTCGGGACTAGCGGGGTACAATGAGCAGTTCTTC.

The chain uses TRBV7-3 and TRBJ2-3, with 8 bases lining up with TRBD1. This CDR3 is built from 14 residues. The V gene end was trimmed by 5 bases and the J gene end by 6 bases; junction bases not matched to a gene: 7. Per germline, CDR1 SGHTA and CDR2 FQGTGA. CDR3 nucleotides: TGTGCCAGCAGCGACAGGGGCTGGATGGATACGCAGTATTTT. Its translation is CASSDRGWMDTQYF.

This rearrangement joins TRBV27 to TRBJ2-3, with TRBD1 matching 7 bases. Germline V gives CDR1 MNHEY, CDR2 SMNVEV (reference sequence). V was clipped by 2 bases and J by 6 bases; unmatched bases: 5. The CDR3 contains 14 residues. As DNA, the CDR3 is TGTGCCAGCAGTTTAAGGGGGCCCGTGGATACGCAGTATTTT. Translated: CASSLRGPVDTQYF.

The chain couples TRBV7-2 to TRBJ1-1, with no clear D. Per the germline V gene, CDR1 is SGHTA and CDR2 is FQGNSA. Trimming removed 1 base at V and 6 bases at J, with 12 bases between. The CDR3 length is 14 residues. The DNA for the CDR3 is TGTGCCAGCAGCTTAGTAAGACACAGCCCTGAAGCTTTCTTT. Its protein is CASSLVRHSPEAFF.

Regarding this clone: The identical CDR3 is also encoded by other nucleotide sequences in the sample. The J gene is TRBJ2-5, the V gene TRBV20-1; no reliable D call. The CDR3 covers 11 residues. V was clipped by 1 base and J by 5 bases, with 5 bases between them. The germline V gene has CDR1 DFQATT and CDR2 SNEGSKA (reference sequence). Here the CDR3 DNA reads TGCAGTGCTAGAGGTCCGGAGACCCAGTACTTC. Its protein is CSARGPETQYF.

V is TRBV24-1 and J is TRBJ2-2; 10 positions agree with TRBD1. V was clipped by 8 bases and J by 6 bases; unmatched bases: 8. CDR3 length equals 15 residues. The germline gives CDR1 KGHDR, CDR2 SFDVKD. The CDR3 DNA is TGTGCCACCACCCTTGGGACAGGGGCGTCCGGGGAGCTGTTTTTT. This translates into CATTLGTGASGELFF.

The chain links TRBV28 to TRBJ1-1, with 7 bases lining up with TRBD1. Germline CDR1 is MDHEN and CDR2 is SYDVKM. V gave up 5 bases and J gave up 7 bases; unmatched junction bases: 13. This CDR3 spans 15 amino acids. Written as DNA, the CDR3 is TGTGCCAGCAGTGGGGACAGACCTCGAAGAGGTGAAGCTTTCTTT. The encoded protein is CASSGDRPRRGEAFF.

This chain uses TRBV10-3 with TRBJ2-7; 8 bases are a match to TRBD1. Germline values: CDR1 ENHRY, CDR2 SYGVKD. The junction had 7 bases not matched to a gene; V was cut back by 3 bases and J by 6 bases. CDR3 length equals 14 residues. The CDR3 DNA follows: TGTGCCATCAGTGACGCAGGGGGCTCCGTCGAGCAGTACTTC. Its translation: CAISDAGGSVEQYF.

CDR3 nucleotide sequence: TGCGCCAGCAGCTTGGTCGGTGGGGGGATCCAAGAGACCCAGTACTTC. Amino acid sequence: CASSLVGGGIQETQYF. The rearrangement joins TRBV5-1 to TRBJ2-5, with D possibly TRBD2 on 6 matching bases. CDR1 SGHRS and CDR2 YFSETQ come from the germline V gene. CDR3 length: 16 residues. Trimming shortened V by 0 bases and J by 1 base, and 13 bases separated the two germline ends.

This chain joins TRBV6-2 or TRBV6-3 and TRBJ1-3, with D possibly TRBD1 on 6 matching bases. This CDR3 has 13 residues. Germline lookup yields CDR1 MNHEY and CDR2 SVGEGT. Deletions cut 4 bases from V and 4 bases from J, with 8 bases between. CDR3 sequence reads: CASSSDRGNTIYF. For the CDR3, the DNA is TGTGCCAGCAGTTCCGACAGGGGAAACACCATATATTTT.